The 2 T cell receptor beta chains below come from one sample, sequenced in a study of human T cells and chemical hapten exposure. Time point of the sample: patch test 3, about 24 weeks after DPC sensitization. Treatment of the sample: therapeutic diphenylcyclopropenone sensitization with weekly scalp DPC. TCRdb passed the RACE reads through MiXCR, listing each CDR3 protein once. Counted here are more than 85,000 distinct CDR3 sequences, around 34% occurring once; the ten biggest clones make up roughly 2.5%. The material sequenced was whole blood, taken in connection with sensitization to the hapten diphenylcyclopropenone (DPC). The receptors shown here come from a man in his forties with alopecia areata. Some clones in this sample may be carry-over from other donors' samples.

CDR3 in amino acids: CASGLSNGGSTDTQYF. For the CDR3, the DNA is TGTGCTAGTGGTTTGTCGAATGGAGGGAGCACAGATACGCAGTATTTT. The genes are TRBV12-5 and TRBJ2-3; possibly TRBD2 for D (6 bases). Trimming cost V 2 bases and J 0 bases, with 12 bases left between them. Germline CDR1 is LGHNT and CDR2 is FRNRAP. CDR3 length equals 16 residues.

The chain combines TRBV23-1 with TRBJ2-7; 10 bases match TRBD2. TRBV23-1 is recorded as an ORF, its role being uncertain. The CDR3 is 16 residues long. The V gene end was trimmed by 3 bases and the J gene end by 2 bases; junction bases not matched to a gene: 7. CDR3 loop: CASSQISGRTPYEQYV. In DNA form, the CDR3 reads TGCGCCAGCAGTCAGATTAGCGGGAGGACCCCCTACGAGCAGTACGTC.